This T cell receptor (beta chain) was obtained from a study of control samples from healthy donors and cancer patients (dated by TCRdb to the early 2020s). Remarks on this clone: The antigen this receptor binds is unknown. Base-call qualities are not available, and no considerably larger clone is one nucleotide away.

To prepare the library, the immunoSEQ multiplex PCR assay was applied. TCRdb re-hosts the immuneACCESS table, in-frame sequences only. Its copies lack some clones; in the studies checked, an unresolved V gene accounts for under half of them, and the cause for the rest is not known. Counted in this sample were approximately 94,000 clones; about 90% of them appeared once. 15% to 20% of the sample goes to the ten largest clones. The germline V gene gives CDR1 as MNHEY and CDR2 as SVGAGI. Measured from the cysteine to the phenylalanine, the CDR3 is 15 residues long. The kept DNA is CDR3 alone, 45 bases in frame from the first base. V sheds 6 bases and J sheds 2 bases, leaving 16 bases between their ends.

The TCR sequence derives from a woman between 45 and 65 years old in good health. The rearranged chain carries TRBV6-5 and TRBJ1-2; matching of 5 bases hints at TRBD1 as the D gene. Sequencing was carried out using blood. The CDR3 reads CASSMTAQGNYGYTF. The nucleotides are TGTGCCAGCAGCATGACAGCCCAAGGGAACTATGGCTACACCTTC.